Below are 3 T cell receptor beta chains sequenced from a single sample in a study of identical twins. Using its own MiXCR run on the 5' RACE reads, TCRdb lists one record per CDR3 protein. The sample holds 1.5 million to 2 million distinct CDR3 sequences, 25% to 35% seen once. Sequenced: cord blood. The source is a newborn girl in good health.

This clonotype occurred once. The chain carries TRBV21-1 and TRBJ2-1; the table's D call, TRBD2, has no DNA check behind it. TRBV21-1 is reported as a pseudogene. The CDR3 sequence is 19 residues long. The CDR3 spells CASSKRGISGTSGDDEQFF. CDR3 in DNA: TGTGCCAGCAGCAAACGGGGCATCTCCGGGACTAGCGGGGACGATGAGCAGTTCTTC.

CDR3 in DNA: TGTGCCAGTAGTATAGGACTAGCGGAGGACACAGATACGCAGTATTTT. This translates into CASSIGLAEDTDTQYF. The chain recombines TRBV19 with TRBJ2-3; 9 bases agree with TRBD2. CDR1 is LNHDA, CDR2 SQIVND, per germline (reference sequence). The CDR3 spans 16 residues. Trimming took 1 base from V and 2 from J; bases not matched to a gene: 4.

The chain recombines TRBV6-2 or TRBV6-3 with TRBJ1-2; D is unresolved. Per germline, CDR1 MNHEY and CDR2 SVGEGT. V was shortened by 1 base and J by 1 base, with 7 bases between the two germline ends. There are 14 residues in the CDR3. The CDR3 nucleotides read TGTGCCAGCAGTTACTTCCGGGGTAACTATGGCTACACCTTC. The encoded protein is CASSYFRGNYGYTF.